A single sample is the source of the 27 T cell receptor beta chains below, sequenced in a study of radiotherapy plus CTLA-4 blockade in lung cancer (dated by TCRdb to between 2018 and 2020). Receptors were amplified or captured by the immunoSEQ multiplex PCR assay. In its TCRdb copy, this immuneACCESS table keeps in-frame sequences only and misses some clones. Where compared with another copy, unresolved V genes explain less than half of these, and the others have no known cause. For this sample the table gives 95,000 to 150,000 clones, of which about nine tenths were detected only once. Clones ranked in the top ten supply roughly 7% of the sample. The specimen was peripheral blood, collected from a patient treated with radiotherapy plus ipilimumab. The receptors were sampled from a human donor with non-small cell lung cancer that progressed on radiotherapy plus ipilimumab.

The genes are TRBV12-5 and TRBJ2-3; TRBD2 aligns across 7 bases. The length of the CDR3 is 14 residues. V lost 2 bases, J lost 3 bases, and 2 bases stayed unmatched. From germline, CDR1 is LGHNT and CDR2 FRNRAP. The CDR3 reads CASGLLLATDTQYF. The CDR3 bases are TGTGCTAGTGGTTTGCTACTAGCGACAGATACGCAGTATTTT.

This clone was found once. V is TRBV5-5 and J is TRBJ2-7; 11 nucleotides align to TRBD1. Trimming took 0 bases from V and 2 from J; bases not matched to a gene: 10. Germline V CDR1 and CDR2: SGHKS, YYEKEE (reference sequence). The CDR3 is 18 residues long. CDR3 sequence reads: CASSLEIKPGQGAYEQYF. CDR3 sequence (DNA): TGTGCCAGCAGCTTGGAAATTAAACCGGGACAGGGGGCCTACGAGCAGTACTTC.

The V call is TRBV2, the J call TRBJ1-4; D not resolved. The ends were cut back, 0 bases at V and 10 bases at J, with 12 bases in the middle. Germline V lookup: CDR1 SNHLY, CDR2 FYNNEI. The CDR3 has 14 amino acids. The CDR3 loop reads CASSEAGKGGKLFF. DNA for the CDR3: TGTGCCAGCAGTGAAGCGGGAAAGGGAGGAAAACTGTTTTTT.

The chain uses TRBV25-1 and TRBJ2-6; D possibly corresponds to TRBD2 (5 bases). The CDR3 extends over 17 amino acids. Germline V gene sequence: CDR1 MGHDK, CDR2 SYGVNS. V dropped 2 bases and J dropped 0 bases, with 11 bases sitting between them. The CDR3 sequence is CASSEALSGSGANVLTF. As DNA, the CDR3 is TGTGCCAGCAGTGAAGCCCTGAGCGGCTCTGGGGCCAACGTCCTGACTTTC.

The DNA for the CDR3 is TGTGCCAGCTCACCTCCGGGACAGAAGTACGAGCAGTACTTC. Translation gives CASSPPGQKYEQYF. The chain recombines TRBV18 with TRBJ2-7, with 7 bases aligning to TRBD1. The CDR3 covers 14 residues. Germline values: CDR1 KGHSH, CDR2 LQKENI. V lost 3 bases and J lost 4; bases outside the gene matches: 6.

The rearrangement uses TRBV7-3 and TRBJ1-1; 8 bases align to TRBD1. The junction had 3 bases not matched to a gene; V was cut back by 4 bases and J by 8 bases. This CDR3 has 12 amino acids. Germline V gene lookup returns CDR1 SGHTA and CDR2 FQGTGA. This CDR3 reads CASSYGQGEAFF. CDR3 nucleotide sequence: TGTGCCAGCAGCTATGGACAGGGAGAAGCTTTCTTT.

This rearrangement joins TRBV7-8 to TRBJ2-5; no clear D. The CDR3 consists of 13 residues. V dropped 2 bases and J dropped 5 bases, with 9 bases sitting between them. Germline values: CDR1 SGHVS, CDR2 FQNEAQ. The DNA for the CDR3 is TGTGCCAGCAGCTTACCCCTCGGCGAGACCCAGTACTTC. Protein sequence: CASSLPLGETQYF.

This rearrangement joins TRBV27 to TRBJ2-1; the D call may be TRBD1 or TRBD2 (5 bases each). Germline CDR1 and CDR2: MNHEY and SMNVEV (reference sequence). Trimming removed 6 bases from V and 7 bases from J, with 16 bases in between. This CDR3 is built from 14 residues. CDR3 DNA sequence: TGTGCCAGCAGACCCAGGGTAACGGGGAATGAGCAGTTCTTC. This codes for CASRPRVTGNEQFF.

V is TRBV6-5 and J is TRBJ2-5, with D possibly TRBD2 on 6 matching bases. The J call may be in error: the DNA end matches TRBJ2-7 better. Germline CDR1 MNHEY, CDR2 SVGAGI. The CDR3 totals 14 residues. CDR3 amino acids: CASSYSGGTYEQYF. DNA of the CDR3: TGTGCCAGCAGTTACTCCGGCGGGACCTACGAGCAGTACTTC.

The V gene is TRBV27, the J gene TRBJ2-1; 11 bases are a match to TRBD2. Losses at the gene ends were 5 bases for V and 11 bases for J; bases not matched to a gene: 8. Germline V gene lookup returns CDR1 MNHEY and CDR2 SMNVEV (reference sequence). The CDR3 has 14 amino acids. CDR3 protein: CASSMTSGNFKQFF. In DNA, the CDR3 is TGTGCCAGCAGTATGACTAGCGGGAATTTCAAGCAGTTCTTC.

V usage is TRBV14 and J usage is TRBJ2-1, with TRBD2 matching over 16 bases. V was clipped by 4 bases and J by 7 bases; unmatched bases: 13. The CDR3 spans 19 residues. Germline lookup yields CDR1 SGHDN and CDR2 FVKESK. CDR3: CASSLRTGLAGGPGNEQFF. The DNA of the CDR3 is TGTGCCAGCAGCCTCCGGACGGGACTAGCGGGAGGGCCGGGAAATGAGCAGTTCTTC.

This chain links TRBV20-1 with TRBJ1-2; TRBD1 aligns across 10 bases. There are 10 residues in the CDR3. Per the germline V gene, CDR1 is DFQATT and CDR2 is SNEGSKA (reference sequence). V lost 6 bases to trimming and J lost 12 bases; unmatched junction nucleotides: 4. DNA for the CDR3: TGCAGTGCCAAGGGACAGGGGCACACCTTC. Translating gives CSAKGQGHTF.

V and J are TRBV5-1 and TRBJ2-2, with TRBD1 as a possible D gene (6 bases). The CDR3 is 13 residues long. CDR1 is SGHRS, CDR2 YFSETQ, per germline. V dropped 1 base and J dropped 8 bases, with 9 bases sitting between them. In DNA form, the CDR3 reads TGCGCCAGCAGCTTGAGGGGGTATGGGGAGCTGTTTTTT. Encoded protein: CASSLRGYGELFF.

The chain has TRBV2 and TRBJ2-2; possibly TRBD2 for D (5 bases). Germline values: CDR1 SNHLY, CDR2 FYNNEI. CDR3 length: 13 residues. Trimming pared 10 bases from V and 3 bases from J, leaving 12 bases between. The CDR3 protein is CATLSSYTGELFF. CDR3 nucleotides: TGTGCCACCTTGTCTAGCTACACCGGGGAGCTGTTTTTT.

This sequence joins TRBV6-1 and TRBJ2-5; 7 nucleotides agree with TRBD1. CDR3 size: 15 residues. V dropped 6 bases and J dropped 1; count of bases not matched to a gene: 8. The V gene's germline CDR1 is MNHNS and CDR2 SASEGT. CDR3 sequence: CASRHGAGGQETQYF. The CDR3 bases are TGTGCCAGCAGACACGGGGCAGGGGGCCAAGAGACCCAGTACTTC.

This clone was counted only a few times. The chain couples TRBV19 to TRBJ1-1; no reliable D call. Germline CDR1 reads LNHDA; CDR2 reads SQIVND (reference sequence). The CDR3 sequence is 14 residues long. Deletions cut 7 bases from V and 5 bases from J, with 17 bases between. The CDR3, as DNA: TGTGCCAGTACCGTTTGGGGTCGAGAGACTGAAGCTTTCTTT. Its translation: CASTVWGRETEAFF.

This clone is a singleton in its sample. The chain joins TRBV28 to TRBJ2-7, with D perhaps TRBD1 (6 bases). Germline V gene data show CDR1 as MDHEN and CDR2 as SYDVKM. This CDR3 comprises 14 residues. V shed 3 bases and J shed 4 bases, with 13 bases lying between them. The CDR3 loop reads CASSFVATGYEQYF. The CDR3 bases are TGTGCCAGCAGTTTTGTAGCAACAGGGTACGAGCAGTACTTC.

V gene TRBV10-2 combines with J gene TRBJ1-2; D unresolved. V was clipped by 0 bases and J by 4 bases, with 15 bases between them. This CDR3 contains 16 residues. CDR1 and CDR2 (germline): WSHSY, SAAADI. CDR3 protein: CASSESLQQTSYGYTF. The DNA for the CDR3 is TGCGCCAGCAGTGAGTCACTACAGCAAACCAGCTATGGCTACACCTTC.

The rearrangement joins TRBV10-1 to TRBJ2-2; D call uncertain. CDR3 length equals 14 residues. The germline CDR1 and CDR2 sequences are WNHNN and SYGVQD (reference sequence). V was shortened by 4 bases and J by 0 bases, with 6 bases between the two germline ends. CDR3 bases: TGCGCCAGCAGTGCAGTAGCGAACACCGGGGAGCTGTTTTTT. Its translation: CASSAVANTGELFF.

The chain combines TRBV18 with TRBJ1-5; no clear D. CDR1 KGHSH and CDR2 LQKENI come from the germline V gene. The CDR3 totals 16 residues. Trimming removed 1 base from V and 0 bases from J, with 10 bases in between. This chain's CDR3 is CASSPLPPYSNQPQHF. The CDR3 bases are TGTGCCAGCTCACCACTGCCACCGTATAGCAATCAGCCCCAGCATTTT.

Worth noting for this clone: One end of the junction is discordant with germline, which a read error may explain. V gene TRBV5-1 combines with J gene TRBJ2-1; 8 bases map to TRBD1. This CDR3 is 11 amino acids long. Germline V gene data show CDR1 as SGHRS and CDR2 as YFSETQ. The DNA for the CDR3 is TGCGCCAGCAGCACCGGACAGGGAGTCCTCTTC. This sequence encodes CASSTGQGVLF.

The rearrangement links TRBV2 to TRBJ2-5; D may match TRBD1 or TRBD2 (6 bases each). V lost 11 bases to trimming and J lost 0 bases, with 22 bases between them. The CDR3 has 16 residues. From germline, CDR1 is SNHLY and CDR2 FYNNEI. In nucleotides, the CDR3 is TGTGCCTGTCACGGGTGGGGGGCTACAGACCAAGAGACCCAGTACTTC. Amino acids: CACHGWGATDQETQYF.

The rearrangement joins TRBV20-1 to TRBJ1-4; D call uncertain. Germline V lookup: CDR1 DFQATT, CDR2 SNEGSKA (reference sequence). Trimming left V 6 bases short and J 5 bases short, with 7 bases between. This CDR3 has 11 amino acids. The CDR3 coding sequence is TGCAGTGCAAGTAACAATGAAAAACTGTTTTTT. The encoded protein is CSASNNEKLFF.

The gene calls are TRBV7-9 and TRBJ1-1, with 7 bases matching TRBD1. CDR1 is SEHNR and CDR2 is FQNEAQ in the germline V gene (reference sequence). CDR3 length: 16 amino acids. V lost 5 bases and J lost 5; bases outside the gene matches: 14. CDR3 in DNA: TGTGCCAGCAGCCAACCGACAGGGCGGTTGTGGACTGAAGCTTTCTTT. Translated, it gives CASSQPTGRLWTEAFF. The complete variable domain, with remaining parts taken from reference TRBV7-9 and TRBJ1-1, reads DTGVSQNPRHKITKRGQNVTFRCDPISEHNRLYWYRQTLGQGPEFLTYFQNEAQLEKSRLLSDRFSAERPKGSFSTLEIQRTEQGDSAMYLCASSQPTGRLWTEAFFGQGTRLTVV.

This chain connects TRBV5-1 to TRBJ1-1; 7 nucleotides match TRBD1. The CDR3 spans 14 residues. V shed 4 bases, J shed 1 base, and the junction held 4 bases outside the gene matches. Germline V gene data show CDR1 as SGHRS and CDR2 as YFSETQ. The CDR3 DNA reads as TGCGCCAGCAGCGCGGGACAGAAGAACACTGAAGCTTTCTTT. It translates to CASSAGQKNTEAFF.

V and J are TRBV2 and TRBJ2-7; D unresolved. V was trimmed by 6 bases and J by 2 bases, leaving 11 bases between them. CDR1 is SNHLY, CDR2 FYNNEI, per germline. CDR3 length: 13 residues. In DNA, the CDR3 is TGTGCCAGCAGCCTCGGACGGACCTACGAGCAGTACTTC. Encoded protein: CASSLGRTYEQYF. The variable domain in full, completed from reference TRBV2 and TRBJ2-7, reads EPEVTQTPSHQVTQMGQEVILRCVPISNHLYFYWYRQILGQKVEFLVSFYNNEISEKSEIFDDQFSVERPDGSNFTLKIRSTKLEDSAMYFCASSLGRTYEQYFGPGTRLTVT.

This chain links TRBV25-1 with TRBJ2-1, with a possible D match to TRBD1 (6 bases). CDR1 is MGHDK, CDR2 SYGVNS, per germline. This CDR3 spans 12 amino acids. Trimming cost V 10 bases and J 9 bases, with 16 bases left between them. The chain's CDR3 is CATRGWGLEQFF. In DNA, the CDR3 is TGTGCCACCAGGGGTTGGGGGCTTGAGCAGTTCTTC. Combining the CDR3 with reference TRBV25-1 and TRBJ2-1 gives the whole variable domain EADIYQTPRYLVIGTGKKITLECSQTMGHDKMYWYQQDPGMELHLIHYSYGVNSTEKGDLSSESTVSRIRTEHFPLTLESARPSHTSQYLCATRGWGLEQFFGPGTRLTVL.